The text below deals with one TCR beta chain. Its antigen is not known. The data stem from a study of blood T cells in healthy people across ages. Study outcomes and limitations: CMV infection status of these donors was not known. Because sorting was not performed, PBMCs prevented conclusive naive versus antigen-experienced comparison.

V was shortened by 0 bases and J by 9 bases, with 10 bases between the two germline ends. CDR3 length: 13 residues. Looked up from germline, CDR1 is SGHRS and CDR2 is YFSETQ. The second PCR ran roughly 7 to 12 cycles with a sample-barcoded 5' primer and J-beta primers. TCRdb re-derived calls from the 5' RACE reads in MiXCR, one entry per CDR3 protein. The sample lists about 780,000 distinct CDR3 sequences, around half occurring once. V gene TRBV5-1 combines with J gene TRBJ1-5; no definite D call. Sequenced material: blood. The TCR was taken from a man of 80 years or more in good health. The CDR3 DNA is TGCGCCAGCAGCTTGGAGATAGGACCGCCCCAGCATTTT. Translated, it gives CASSLEIGPPQHF.